A selection of T cell receptor beta chains follows, all from one sample in a study of blood T cells in healthy people across ages. TCRdb itself ran the 5' RACE reads through MiXCR, one entry per CDR3 protein. Of about a million distinct CDR3 sequences listed, roughly half are singletons. Input material: blood. The origin of the receptors is a woman aged 55-70 years in good health. Both conserved end residues are part of each CDR3. A D gene is named only where the DNA matches it firmly. Size is stated for part of the rows, as once, few or many counts, or as a class when the clone is expanded.

D	size	V	J	CDR3	DNA
NA	NA	TRBV11-3	TRBJ2-3	CASSLTRGRDGADTQYF	TGTGCCAGCAGCTTGACCAGGGGGAGGGACGGAGCAGATACGCAGTATTTT
NA	NA	TRBV18	TRBJ2-3	CASSPGFLDTQYF	TGTGCCAGCTCACCAGGATTCTTAGATACGCAGTATTTT
TRBD1	few	TRBV14	TRBJ2-7	CASSQGTWTGWQYF	TGTGCCAGCAGCCAAGGTACATGGACAGGATGGCAGTACTTC
NA	few	TRBV6-1	TRBJ2-7	CASSEPYEQYF	TGTGCCAGCAGTGAACCCTACGAGCAGTACTTC
NA	few	TRBV20-1	TRBJ1-2	CSASIPRGNYGYTF	TGCAGTGCTAGTATTCCCAGGGGAAACTATGGCTACACCTTC
NA	NA	TRBV7-6	TRBJ1-2	CASSGGQSYGYTF	TGTGCCAGCAGCGGGGGGCAGTCTTATGGCTACACCTTC
TRBD1	few	TRBV20-1	TRBJ2-1	CSALSGTVYNEQFF	TGCAGCGCCTTGAGTGGGACAGTCTACAATGAGCAGTTCTTC
NA	NA	TRBV19	TRBJ1-2	CATGERYGYTF	TGTGCCACGGGGGAGAGGTATGGCTACACCTTC
TRBD1	NA	TRBV5-1	TRBJ1-1	CASSRTGGAMNTEAFF	TGCGCCAGCAGCAGAACAGGGGGCGCGATGAACACTGAAGCTTTCTTT
TRBD1	NA	TRBV9	TRBJ2-5	CASSVESTGGYETQYF	TGTGCCAGCAGCGTAGAATCGACAGGGGGTTACGAGACCCAGTACTTC
TRBD1	NA	TRBV5-1	TRBJ2-3	CASHPGAGGGTDTQYF	TGCGCCAGCCACCCCGGGGCAGGGGGTGGCACAGATACGCAGTATTTT
TRBD1	NA	TRBV5-4	TRBJ2-7	CASSLRGPDSYEQYF	TGTGCCAGCAGCCTCAGGGGGCCCGACTCCTACGAGCAGTACTTC
NA	NA	TRBV20-1	TRBJ2-7	CSARPGGGRYEQYF	TGCAGTGCCAGACCCGGGGGAGGACGCTACGAGCAGTACTTC
NA	NA	TRBV10-3	TRBJ2-6	CAISESRDSGANVLTF	TGTGCCATCAGTGAGTCGAGGGACTCTGGGGCCAACGTCCTGACTTTC
TRBD1	NA	TRBV14	TRBJ1-4	CASSYRTGGEKLFF	TGTGCCAGCAGCTATCGGACAGGGGGTGAAAAACTGTTTTTT
NA	few	TRBV21-1	TRBJ2-7	CASSKATVSGRSGRAGGGYEQYF	TGTGCCAGCAGCAAAGCAACCGTATCAGGAAGGTCTGGAAGAGCGGGAGGCGGATACGAGCAGTACTTC
TRBD1	NA	TRBV4-1	TRBJ2-1	CASSQDPGQGVREQFF	TGCGCCAGCAGCCAAGACCCGGGACAGGGGGTAAGGGAGCAGTTCTTC
TRBD2	NA	TRBV10-2	TRBJ2-5	CASQLAGEGQETQYF	TGCGCCAGCCAATTAGCGGGAGAGGGCCAAGAGACCCAGTACTTC
TRBD2	NA	TRBV4-3	TRBJ2-7	CASSQVRELDEQYF	TGCGCCAGCAGCCAAGTGCGGGAGTTAGACGAGCAGTACTTC
TRBD1	NA	TRBV7-2	TRBJ1-2	CASSFATGDYYGYTF	TGTGCCAGCAGCTTCGCGACAGGGGATTACTATGGCTACACCTTC
TRBD1	NA	TRBV28	TRBJ2-7	CASRSYRGFYEQYF	TGTGCCAGCCGTTCTTACAGGGGGTTCTACGAGCAGTACTTC
NA	NA	TRBV10-3	TRBJ2-7	CAISEGGSTYGQYF	TGTGCCATCAGTGAAGGGGGGTCGACGTACGGGCAGTACTTC
TRBD1	few	TRBV11-2	TRBJ2-7	CASSLPGQGFYEQYF	TGTGCCAGCAGCTTACCGGGACAGGGTTTCTACGAGCAGTACTTC
TRBD1	many	TRBV4-2	TRBJ1-1	CASSQDGTGDTEAFF	TGTGCCAGCAGCCAAGATGGGACAGGGGACACTGAAGCTTTCTTT
TRBD2	NA	TRBV29-1	TRBJ2-3	CSVETPGLAGPDTQYF	TGCAGCGTTGAAACTCCGGGACTAGCGGGACCAGATACGCAGTATTTT
NA	NA	TRBV9	TRBJ2-2	CASSVQGRAGELFF	TGTGCCAGCAGCGTACAGGGGAGGGCCGGGGAGCTGTTTTTT
NA	few	TRBV3-1	TRBJ2-5	CASSQPTQRQETQYF	TGTGCCAGCAGCCAACCGACTCAACGGCAAGAGACCCAGTACTTC
NA	NA	TRBV28	TRBJ2-7	CASSLRGANSYEQYF	TGTGCCAGCAGTTTAAGGGGGGCCAACTCCTACGAGCAGTACTTC
TRBD2	NA	TRBV9	TRBJ2-7	CASSPGWRLAAIRNEQYF	TGTGCCAGCAGCCCGGGGTGGAGACTAGCGGCTATCCGGAACGAGCAGTACTTC
NA	NA	TRBV6-5	TRBJ2-5	CASRLYGKETQYF	TGTGCCAGCAGACTTTACGGGAAAGAGACCCAGTACTTC